This record covers a single T cell receptor beta chain. These data are taken from a study of cytomegalovirus exposure and HLA in healthy donors. V shed 1 base, J shed 9 bases, and the junction held 13 bases outside the gene matches. The CDR3 spans 16 residues. The germline gives CDR1 MDHEN, CDR2 SYDVKM. The PCR used 60 Vbeta and 13 Jbeta primers. Some clones are missing from TCRdb's copy, which holds only in-frame ones; the method was immunoSEQ multiplex PCR. The sample yields about 90,000 clones, approximately 70% seen once. The J gene is TRBJ2-5, the V gene TRBV28; 8 nucleotides line up with TRBD1. This TCR derives from a man aged 25 to 40 in good health and CMV-seronegative. Sequencing input: PBMCs. CDR3 nucleotide sequence: TGTGCCAGCAGTTTATCAGGGGGCAGCCCGAAGAGGTCCCAGTACTTC. Residues: CASSLSGGSPKRSQYF.